These 20 T cell receptor beta chains were sequenced from one sample in a study of blood T cell repertoires in COVID-19. Data came from immunoSEQ multiplex PCR; TCRdb stores just in-frame clones and leaves some out. The sample has about 160,000 clones; roughly 80% are singletons. Material: peripheral blood. These receptors all stem from a man aged 60 to 69 with acute or convalescent COVID-19.

The rearrangement uses TRBV6-6 and TRBJ1-5; 7 bases map to TRBD1. Germline V gene data show CDR1 as MNHNY and CDR2 as SVGAGI (reference sequence). CDR3 size: 14 residues. The CDR3 DNA sequence: TGTGCTACCGAGACCCAGCAGGGGGGTCAGCCCCAGCATTTT. It codes for CATETQQGGQPQHF.

This chain connects TRBV7-2 to TRBJ2-7; tentatively, D is TRBD2 (7 bases). The CDR3 is made up of 13 amino acids. Germline lookup yields CDR1 SGHTA and CDR2 FQGNSA. Trimming took off 3 bases at V and 7 bases at J, with 13 bases between the two ends. The CDR3: CASSFRGAGEQYF. CDR3 coding DNA: TGTGCCAGCAGCTTTCGGGGGGCAGGTGAGCAGTACTTC.

The rearrangement joins TRBV5-6 to TRBJ1-2; 9 bases align to TRBD1. Germline V CDR1 and CDR2: SGHDT, YYEEEE. The CDR3 sequence is 15 residues long. V was clipped by 4 bases and J by 3 bases; unmatched bases: 7. The CDR3 protein is CASSARQGGYYGYTF. The CDR3 DNA follows: TGTGCCAGCAGCGCCCGACAGGGGGGCTACTATGGCTACACCTTC. Full variable domain (remainder filled in from reference TRBV5-6 and TRBJ1-2): DAGVTQSPTHLIKTRGQQVTLRCSPKSGHDTVSWYQQALGQGPQFIFQYYEEEERQRGNFPDRFSGHQFPNYSSELNVNALLLGDSALYLCASSARQGGYYGYTFGSGTRLTVV.

The rearrangement links TRBV19 to TRBJ1-1; the D gene is possibly TRBD1 (5 bases). The germline gives CDR1 LNHDA, CDR2 SQIVND (reference sequence). This CDR3 region has 13 residues. Trimming shortened V by 5 bases and J by 5 bases, and 12 bases separated the two germline ends. This CDR3 is CASSVAGITEAFF. The CDR3 bases are TGTGCCAGTAGTGTAGCAGGGATTACTGAAGCTTTCTTT.

The chain is built from TRBV6-2 or TRBV6-3 and TRBJ2-2; 7 nucleotides agree with TRBD1. V lost 6 bases to trimming and J lost 2 bases; unmatched junction nucleotides: 9. The CDR3 totals 16 residues. The germline V gene has CDR1 MNHEY and CDR2 SVGEGT. The CDR3 here is CASSPTGDRNTGELFF. CDR3 in DNA: TGTGCCAGCAGCCCTACAGGGGACCGAAACACCGGGGAGCTGTTTTTT.

This chain connects TRBV5-1 to TRBJ1-2; TRBD1 matches 9 bases. CDR3 length: 16 residues. V shed 2 bases and J 4 bases; nucleotides not matched to a gene: 9. Germline V gives CDR1 SGHRS, CDR2 YFSETQ. CDR3 loop: CASSLSTGGSGYGYTF. The CDR3 nucleotides read TGCGCCAGCAGCTTATCAACAGGGGGCAGTGGCTATGGCTACACCTTC.

This clone has only one observation. The V gene is TRBV28, the J gene TRBJ1-5, with a weak D call TRBD1 (5 bases). The CDR3 length is 15 residues. Germline CDR1 MDHEN, CDR2 SYDVKM. V dropped 8 bases and J dropped 0 bases, with 14 bases sitting between them. DNA of the CDR3: TGTGCCAGCCTTACAGGAAAATATAGCAATCAGCCCCAGCATTTT. This gives the protein CASLTGKYSNQPQHF.

The chain recombines TRBV5-6 with TRBJ1-2, with 8 bases lining up with TRBD1. The CDR3 contains 14 residues. V gave up 4 bases and J gave up 5 bases; unmatched junction bases: 7. Per the germline V gene, CDR1 is SGHDT and CDR2 is YYEEEE. In DNA, the CDR3 is TGTGCCAGCAGCCCAGGACAGGGTGGATATGGCTACACCTTC. This codes for CASSPGQGGYGYTF. The whole variable domain, remainder taken from reference TRBV5-6 and TRBJ1-2, is DAGVTQSPTHLIKTRGQQVTLRCSPKSGHDTVSWYQQALGQGPQFIFQYYEEEERQRGNFPDRFSGHQFPNYSSELNVNALLLGDSALYLCASSPGQGGYGYTFGSGTRLTVV.

This sequence joins TRBV30 and TRBJ2-5, with TRBD1 matching 7 bases. Germline V gene lookup returns CDR1 GTSNPN and CDR2 SVGIG (reference sequence). J gave up 2 bases and V 5 bases, and 2 bases lay outside the gene matches. The CDR3 spans 12 residues. CDR3 sequence reads: CAWGTVQETQYF. For the CDR3, the DNA is TGTGCCTGGGGGACAGTTCAAGAGACCCAGTACTTC. The full variable domain, rest sourced from reference TRBV30 and TRBJ2-5, is SQTIHQWPATLVQPVGSPLSLECTVEGTSNPNLYWYRQAAGRGLQLLFYSVGIGQISSEVPQNLSASRPQDRQFILSSKKLLLSDSGFYLCAWGTVQETQYFGPGTRLLVL.

V is TRBV19 and J is TRBJ1-4; D perhaps matches TRBD1 (6 bases). This CDR3 spans 14 amino acids. V lost 3 bases and J 3 bases, leaving 8 bases between the germline ends. Germline CDR1 reads LNHDA; CDR2 reads SQIVND (reference sequence). The CDR3 region is CASSISGANEKLFF. The CDR3 DNA sequence: TGTGCCAGTAGTATTTCAGGGGCTAATGAAAAACTGTTTTTT.

The V call is TRBV7-9, the J call TRBJ2-1; possible D gene TRBD2, 6 bases. The ends were cut back, 7 bases at V and 4 bases at J, with 14 bases in the middle. CDR1 is SEHNR, CDR2 FQNEAQ, per germline (reference sequence). This CDR3 is built from 14 residues. CDR3 DNA sequence: TGTGCCAGCACCTCTCCGGAGGGTTACAATGAGCAGTTCTTC. Translation gives CASTSPEGYNEQFF.

This clone has more than one count but fewer than ten. The chain recombines TRBV4-1 with TRBJ1-3; TRBD1 aligns across 12 bases. V was pared by 6 bases and J by 4 bases, with 10 bases of the junction left unmatched. Germline V gives CDR1 MGHRA, CDR2 YSYEKL. The CDR3 extends over 17 amino acids. CDR3 residues: CASRLVGTGGEGNTIYF. The CDR3 DNA reads TGCGCCAGCAGACTCGTGGGGACAGGGGGCGAAGGAAACACCATATATTTT.

This clone turned up a few times. The chain employs TRBV5-6 and TRBJ1-4, with 9 bases that match TRBD1. J gave up 5 bases and V 5 bases, and 7 bases lay outside the gene matches. The CDR3 is 15 residues long. CDR1 and CDR2 (germline): SGHDT, YYEEEE. CDR3 region: CASSSGQGRNEKLFF. Here the CDR3 DNA reads TGTGCCAGCAGTTCAGGACAGGGGAGGAATGAAAAACTGTTTTTT.

CDR3 sequence (DNA): TGTGCCAGCAGTGAAGGGGCTAGCGTTCACGGGGAGCTGTTTTTT. This translates into CASSEGASVHGELFF. The chain uses TRBV6-1 and TRBJ2-2, with a weak D call TRBD2 (6 bases). V was trimmed by 1 base and J by 7 bases, leaving 13 bases between them. This CDR3 is built from 15 residues. Germline V CDR1 and CDR2: MNHNS, SASEGT.

This clone was observed a few times. The chain combines TRBV5-1 with TRBJ2-2; maybe TRBD2 (6 bases). Germline-derived CDR1 and CDR2 are SGHRS and YFSETQ. The CDR3 covers 16 residues. The ends were cut back, 2 bases at V and 6 bases at J, with 17 bases in the middle. This chain's CDR3 is CASSLNYLGGAGELFF. Here the CDR3 DNA reads TGCGCCAGCAGCTTAAACTATTTGGGGGGAGCCGGGGAGCTGTTTTTT.

This clone was seen a few times. J is TRBJ1-1 and V is TRBV13, with D maybe TRBD1 (5 bases). The CDR3 sequence is 16 residues long. Trimming left V 1 base short and J 0 bases short, with 12 bases between. CDR1 and CDR2 (germline): PRHDT, FYEKMQ (reference sequence). As DNA, the CDR3 is TGTGCCAGCAGCTTAGTTCTGAAGGACATGAACACTGAAGCTTTCTTT. Translated, it gives CASSLVLKDMNTEAFF.

The V call is TRBV3-1 (or the pseudogene TRBV3-2), the J call TRBJ2-2, with 13 bases fitting TRBD2. The CDR3 sequence is 17 residues long. Germline CDR1 reads LGHDT; CDR2 reads YNNKEL (reference sequence). Trimming at V came to 2 bases and at J to 4 bases, leaving 4 bases not matched to a gene. CDR3 loop: CASSQTSGGAGTGELFF. The CDR3, as DNA: TGTGCCAGCAGCCAAACTAGCGGGGGGGCCGGCACCGGGGAGCTGTTTTTT.

The chain employs TRBV6-2 or TRBV6-3 and TRBJ2-1; no reliable D call. This CDR3 spans 15 amino acids. Trimming left V 4 bases short and J 2 bases short, with 12 bases between. Germline CDR1 is MNHEY and CDR2 is SVGEGT. The CDR3 is CASSSYGQAYNEQFF. Here the CDR3 DNA reads TGTGCCAGCAGTTCTTATGGGCAGGCCTACAATGAGCAGTTCTTC.

In this sample, this clone turned up once. The chain joins TRBV3-1 (or the pseudogene TRBV3-2) to TRBJ2-6; D unresolved. Trimming stripped 2 bases from V and 0 bases from J, with 11 bases between. The CDR3 has 17 residues. The germline V gene has CDR1 LGHDT and CDR2 YNNKEL (reference sequence). The CDR3: CASSQWAGSSGANVLTF. CDR3 DNA sequence: TGTGCCAGCAGCCAATGGGCAGGCTCCTCTGGGGCCAACGTCCTGACTTTC.

A single count supports this clone. This chain links TRBV5-8 with TRBJ1-1; D may be TRBD1 (6 bases). Trimming shortened V by 1 base and J by 4 bases, and 14 bases separated the two germline ends. The CDR3 contains 15 residues. The germline V gene has CDR1 SGHTS and CDR2 YDEGEE. CDR3 sequence: CASSLRGTTGTEAFF. CDR3 DNA sequence: TGTGCCAGCAGCTTGCGAGGGACAACAGGCACTGAAGCTTTCTTT. The complete variable domain, with remaining parts taken from reference TRBV5-8 and TRBJ1-1, reads EAGVTQSPTHLIKTRGQQATLRCSPISGHTSVYWYQQALGLGLQFLLWYDEGEERNRGNFPPRFSGRQFPNYSSELNVNALELEDSALYLCASSLRGTTGTEAFFGQGTRLTVV.